The source of this T cell receptor beta chain is a study of cytomegalovirus exposure and HLA in healthy donors. With 60 Vbeta and 13 Jbeta primers, the PCR was carried out. This table comes from immunoSEQ multiplex PCR, and its TCRdb copy is limited to in-frame clones, with some not included. The sample gives 100,000 to 150,000 clones, 73% of which show up once; around 2.1% is in the top ten. A word on this clone: Its antigen is undetermined.

The CDR3 has 13 residues. Germline loops: CDR1 KGHSH, CDR2 LQKENI. V lost 3 bases and J 8 bases, leaving 13 bases between the germline ends. Study-wide findings and caveats: Researchers catalogued approximately 170 TCR beta chains as cytomegalovirus-associated. A later analysis, which compared TCR beta chains of equal frequency, found the HLA-associated ones more clonally expanded.

The chain recombines TRBV18 with TRBJ1-2; a possible D gene is TRBD1 (6 bases). Material: PBMCs. The clonotype originates from a woman aged 40 to 50 in good health and CMV-seropositive. The CDR3 spells CASSPDSRRGYTF. CDR3 DNA sequence: TGTGCCAGCTCACCGGACAGTCGGAGGGGCTACACCTTC.